Shown below are 11 T cell receptor beta chains from a single sample sequenced in a study of blood T cell repertoires in COVID-19 (dated by TCRdb to the early 2020s). Library construction relied on the immunoSEQ multiplex PCR assay. Not all clones reach the TCRdb copy of this immuneACCESS table, which keeps in-frame sequences only. Checked studies attribute under half of the gap to unresolved V genes and leave the rest unexplained. The sample table shows 150,000 to 200,000 clones, and over 85% are seen once. 2% of the sample is held by the ten biggest clonotypes. Sequenced input: peripheral blood. Receptors originate from a woman aged 60-75 years with COVID-19, enrolled during active disease.

This chain's CDR3 is CASSSIQGDSALHF. The CDR3 coding sequence is TGTGCCAGCAGCTCCATACAGGGGGATTCGGCCCTCCACTTT. The J gene is TRBJ1-6, the V gene TRBV9; 8 bases line up with TRBD1. This CDR3 is 14 amino acids long. J lost 14 bases, V lost 4 bases, and 11 bases had no gene match. Germline-derived CDR1 and CDR2 are SGDLS and YYNGEE.

The rearrangement uses TRBV7-2 and TRBJ1-1; the D gene is possibly TRBD1 (6 bases). Per germline, CDR1 SGHTA and CDR2 FQGNSA. The CDR3 sequence is 15 residues long. V gave up 0 bases and J gave up 1 base, with 9 bases separating them. CDR3 sequence reads: CASSLAGTTNTEAFF. CDR3 DNA sequence: TGTGCCAGCAGCTTAGCCGGGACAACGAACACTGAAGCTTTCTTT.

This clone was counted a single time. The chain employs TRBV15 and TRBJ2-1; TRBD2 agrees at 8 bases. Germline values: CDR1 LNHNV, CDR2 YYDKDF (reference sequence). This CDR3 spans 16 amino acids. V lost 0 bases and J lost 5; bases outside the gene matches: 6. The CDR3 sequence is CATSRDAGGPHNEQFF. The CDR3 DNA follows: TGTGCCACCAGCAGAGACGCGGGGGGCCCCCACAATGAGCAGTTCTTC.

The V and J genes are TRBV9 and TRBJ2-2; 12 nucleotides line up with TRBD2. J gave up 2 bases and V 0 bases, and 2 bases lay outside the gene matches. The CDR3 is made up of 17 amino acids. Germline V gene lookup returns CDR1 SGDLS and CDR2 YYNGEE. CDR3 in DNA: TGTGCCAGCAGCGTAGCTAGCGGGGGGGCCAACACCGGGGAGCTGTTTTTT. It translates to CASSVASGGANTGELFF.

J is TRBJ2-3 and V is TRBV24-1; D is unresolved. Germline V lookup: CDR1 KGHDR, CDR2 SFDVKD. The V and J ends lost 4 bases and 6 bases respectively, with 10 bases between them. The CDR3 sequence is 13 residues long. The CDR3 DNA sequence: TGTGCCACCAGTGAGCCAGGTCACGATACGCAGTATTTT. Translated: CATSEPGHDTQYF.

The chain couples TRBV9 to TRBJ1-4, with D perhaps TRBD1 (6 bases). The germline CDR1 and CDR2 sequences are SGDLS and YYNGEE. The germline V and J ends were trimmed by 0 bases and 4 bases, with 16 bases remaining between them. CDR3 size: 17 residues. The CDR3 region is CASSVGGPTGLNEKLFF. CDR3 coding DNA: TGTGCCAGCAGCGTAGGGGGGCCTACAGGCCTTAATGAAAAACTGTTTTTT. The full variable domain, with the rest looked up from reference TRBV9 and TRBJ1-4, is DSGVTQTPKHLITATGQRVTLRCSPRSGDLSVYWYQQSLDQGLQFLIQYYNGEERAKGNILERFSAQQFPDLHSELNLSSLELGDSALYFCASSVGGPTGLNEKLFFGSGTQLSVL.

DNA of the CDR3: TGTGCCAGCAGCCCCAGTCTGTACAAAACAGATACGCAGTATTTT. This translates into CASSPSLYKTDTQYF. The V gene is TRBV11-3, the J gene TRBJ2-3; D not certain. CDR3 length: 15 residues. Germline CDR1 SGHNT, CDR2 YENEEA. Trimming shortened V by 5 bases and J by 3 bases, and 15 bases separated the two germline ends.

The V gene is TRBV19, the J gene TRBJ2-5; 10 bases match TRBD2. V was pared by 7 bases and J by 5 bases, with 7 bases of the junction left unmatched. CDR3 length equals 14 residues. Germline V gene sequence: CDR1 LNHDA, CDR2 SQIVND (reference sequence). In nucleotides, the CDR3 is TGTGCCAGTAAGGTTACTAGCGGGGTGGAGACCCAGTACTTC. Translating it yields CASKVTSGVETQYF.

This clone occurred a few times. CDR3 sequence: CASSLVSSSYEQYF. CDR3 coding DNA: TGTGCCAGCAGCTTGGTTTCCAGCTCCTACGAGCAGTACTTC. The rearrangement links TRBV5-4 to TRBJ2-7, with no clear D. Looked up from germline, CDR1 is SGHNT and CDR2 is YYREEE (reference sequence). This CDR3 is built from 14 residues. V shed 0 bases and J shed 0 bases, with 7 bases lying between them.

The CDR3 here is CASSLRSGQGVYGYTF. In DNA, the CDR3 is TGTGCCAGCAGCCTGCGATCGGGACAGGGCGTCTATGGCTACACCTTC. The genes are TRBV14 and TRBJ1-2; 9 bases agree with TRBD1. CDR1 is SGHDN and CDR2 is FVKESK in the germline V gene. V lost 4 bases to trimming and J lost 4 bases; unmatched junction nucleotides: 10. The CDR3 runs 16 residues.

The chain has TRBV6-2 or TRBV6-3 and TRBJ2-7, with D tentatively TRBD1 (6 bases). V dropped 2 bases and J dropped 0 bases, with 14 bases sitting between them. Germline CDR1 MNHEY, CDR2 SVGEGT. CDR3 length equals 16 residues. The CDR3 spells CASSYPGVLSSYEQYF. The CDR3 nucleotides are TGTGCCAGCAGTTACCCAGGGGTTCTGAGCTCCTACGAGCAGTACTTC.